This T cell receptor (beta chain) was found in a study of cytomegalovirus exposure and HLA in healthy donors. PCR was performed using 60 Vbeta and 13 Jbeta primers. Clones were sequenced by immunoSEQ multiplex PCR, and TCRdb holds only the in-frame ones, with some missing. The data show 120,000 or so clones, over 65% seen once. The clonotype originates from a woman in her twenties or thirties in good health and CMV-seronegative. The source material was PBMCs.

The CDR3 is CASGAGTGYTF. CDR3 sequence (DNA): TGTGCCAGCGGGGCAGGCACCGGCTACACCTTC. This chain links TRBV2 with TRBJ1-2; maybe TRBD1 (5 bases). V was clipped by 8 bases and J by 8 bases, with 12 bases between them. Looked up from germline, CDR1 is SNHLY and CDR2 is FYNNEI. This CDR3 comprises 11 residues.